The rows below give T cell receptor beta chains drawn from one sample of a study of blood T cell repertoires in COVID-19. Generated by immunoSEQ multiplex PCR, the TCRdb table keeps only in-frame clones and is missing some. The sample holds roughly 140,000 clones, 80% to 90% seen once. The sample taken for sequencing was peripheral blood. The source of these receptors is a woman aged 60-70 years with active COVID-19. Each CDR3 is given with its conserved first and last residue. The order of the fields is CDR3 length, clone size, V gene, D gene, J gene, CDR3 protein, CDR3 DNA. D genes are given only for firm matches. Expanded clones are given a class, and other clones once, few, many or no size at all.

len: 18
abundance: NA
v_gene: TRBV7-2
d_gene: TRBD2
j_gene: TRBJ2-3
CDR3aa: CASSPWGRTSGYTDTQYF
CDR3nt: TGTGCCAGCAGCCCGTGGGGGCGTACTAGCGGGTACACAGATACGCAGTATTTT

len: 15
abundance: once
v_gene: TRBV5-1
d_gene: NA
j_gene: TRBJ1-3
CDR3aa: CASSLDREGGNTIYF
CDR3nt: TGCGCCAGCAGCTTGGACAGGGAAGGCGGAAACACCATATATTTT

len: 16
abundance: NA
v_gene: TRBV5-1
d_gene: TRBD2
j_gene: TRBJ2-7
CDR3aa: CASGPQPAGGPYEQYF
CDR3nt: TGCGCCAGCGGGCCACAGCCAGCGGGAGGTCCCTACGAGCAGTACTTC

len: 16
abundance: NA
v_gene: TRBV15
d_gene: NA
j_gene: TRBJ1-4
CDR3aa: CATSTLRDRLNEKLFF
CDR3nt: TGTGCCACCAGCACCCTCCGGGATCGCCTCAATGAAAAACTGTTTTTT

len: 18
abundance: NA
v_gene: TRBV5-1
d_gene: TRBD1
j_gene: TRBJ1-1
CDR3aa: CASTPPLDRGGVNTEAFF
CDR3nt: TGCGCCAGCACACCCCCTCTAGACAGGGGAGGAGTGAACACTGAAGCTTTCTTT

len: 13
abundance: once
v_gene: TRBV20-1
d_gene: NA
j_gene: TRBJ1-6
CDR3aa: CSASNRDNSPLHF
CDR3nt: TGCAGTGCTAGTAACAGGGACAATTCACCCCTCCACTTT

len: 14
abundance: once
v_gene: TRBV19
d_gene: TRBD1
j_gene: TRBJ2-5
CDR3aa: CASAIQGAQETQYF
CDR3nt: TGTGCCAGCGCTATACAGGGGGCCCAAGAGACCCAGTACTTC

len: 12
abundance: NA
v_gene: TRBV2
d_gene: NA
j_gene: TRBJ2-1
CDR3aa: CASRLPPHEQFF
CDR3nt: TGTGCCAGCAGACTCCCCCCCCATGAGCAGTTCTTC

len: 12
abundance: NA
v_gene: TRBV10-3
d_gene: TRBD1
j_gene: TRBJ1-1
CDR3aa: CAINEGASEAFF
CDR3nt: TGTGCCATCAACGAGGGGGCCAGCGAAGCTTTCTTT

len: 16
abundance: NA
v_gene: TRBV28
d_gene: NA
j_gene: TRBJ2-3
CDR3aa: CASQVEGAGSTDTQYF
CDR3nt: TGTGCCAGTCAGGTAGAGGGCGCTGGGTCCACAGATACGCAGTATTTT